The 26 T cell receptor beta chains in this list originate from one sample, sequenced in a study of blood T cell repertoires in COVID-19. Libraries were prepared by immunoSEQ multiplex PCR; TCRdb keeps only in-frame clonotypes and omits some of them. The sample holds roughly 170,000 clones, roughly nine tenths seen once. Source material: peripheral blood. These receptors originate from a man between 65 and 85 years old with active or convalescent COVID-19.

The rearrangement links TRBV28 to TRBJ1-2; the D gene is possibly TRBD1 (6 bases). Germline assignment: CDR1 MDHEN and CDR2 SYDVKM. The CDR3 runs to 13 residues. Here the CDR3 DNA reads TGTGCTACGACCTTACAGGGAAACTATGGCTACACCTTC. Translating gives CATTLQGNYGYTF.

This clone occurred once. This chain joins TRBV18 and TRBJ2-6, with D tentatively TRBD2 (6 bases). Between the trimmed V and J ends, which lost 2 bases and 1 base, there was a span of 12 bases. CDR1 KGHSH and CDR2 LQKENI come from the germline V gene. The CDR3 sequence is 17 residues long. CDR3 amino acids: CASSPGSGVSGANVLTF. The CDR3, as DNA: TGTGCCAGCTCACCAGGGTCGGGGGTGTCTGGGGCCAACGTCCTGACTTTC.

The chain combines TRBV7-8 with TRBJ2-5; 8 bases line up with TRBD2. V dropped 4 bases and J dropped 5; count of bases not matched to a gene: 15. Germline CDR1 is SGHVS and CDR2 is FQNEAQ. The CDR3 runs to 17 residues. The CDR3 region is CASSSPFLAGGRETQYF. The CDR3 coding sequence is TGTGCCAGCAGCTCACCCTTTCTGGCGGGAGGTCGCGAGACCCAGTACTTC.

The genes are TRBV9 and TRBJ1-1; D is unclear. Trimming left V 4 bases short and J 0 bases short, with 10 bases between. This CDR3 is built from 14 residues. CDR1 and CDR2 (germline): SGDLS, YYNGEE. The CDR3 sequence is CASSTRQVNTEAFF. CDR3 nucleotides: TGTGCCAGCAGCACCAGACAAGTGAACACTGAAGCTTTCTTT.

This chain uses TRBV4-1 with TRBJ2-3; no reliable D call. This CDR3 is 15 amino acids long. The germline V gene has CDR1 MGHRA and CDR2 YSYEKL. The germline V and J ends were trimmed by 5 bases and 4 bases, with 16 bases remaining between them. In DNA form, the CDR3 reads TGCGCCAGCAGCGCCATCCAAACGACTTCAGATACGCAGTATTTT. Amino acid sequence: CASSAIQTTSDTQYF.

The gene calls are TRBV5-1 and TRBJ2-3; 7 nucleotides match TRBD1. With V trimmed by 6 bases and J by 4 bases, 11 bases remained unmatched. Germline CDR1 SGHRS, CDR2 YFSETQ. The CDR3 contains 15 residues. The CDR3, as DNA: TGCGCCAGCAACTTCCGGGACAGTACGTCAGATACGCAGTATTTT. It translates to CASNFRDSTSDTQYF.

The chain carries TRBV10-3 and TRBJ1-4; TRBD1 is a possible D gene (5 bases). CDR3 length: 18 amino acids. Germline values: CDR1 ENHRY, CDR2 SYGVKD. V was shortened by 3 bases and J by 4 bases, with 21 bases between the two germline ends. For the CDR3, the DNA is TGTGCCATCAGTGACCCGACAGTCAATGTGGCCGGTAATGAAAAACTGTTTTTT. It yields the protein CAISDPTVNVAGNEKLFF.

A single count supports this clone. The chain links TRBV15 to TRBJ1-5; D possibly corresponds to TRBD1 (6 bases). CDR3 length: 19 residues. Between the trimmed V and J ends, which lost 2 bases and 6 bases, there was a span of 26 bases. Per the germline V gene, CDR1 is LNHNV and CDR2 is YYDKDF (reference sequence). The CDR3 DNA reads as TGTGCCACCAGCAGACCCTCCGGAAGGGACACCTCGGGGAGTCAGCCCCAGCATTTT. Translating it yields CATSRPSGRDTSGSQPQHF.

The chain joins TRBV15 to TRBJ1-2; 7 bases map to TRBD1. The CDR3 runs 14 residues. The trim removed 4 bases at V and 6 bases at J, leaving 8 bases unmatched. CDR1 and CDR2 from the germline V gene are LNHNV and YYDKDF (reference sequence). The DNA for the CDR3 is TGTGCCACCAGCATCGACAGGGTGGGTAATGGCTACACCTTC. Translation gives CATSIDRVGNGYTF.

This clone occurred a few times. The chain links TRBV5-6 to TRBJ2-7, with D possibly TRBD1 on 5 matching bases. V dropped 0 bases and J dropped 3 bases, with 13 bases sitting between them. In germline, CDR1 is SGHDT, CDR2 YYEEEE. This CDR3 spans 15 amino acids. The CDR3, as DNA: TGTGCCAGCAGCTTGGGGCAGGGCTGGGGCTACGAGCAGTACTTC. It is translated as CASSLGQGWGYEQYF.

The rearrangement uses TRBV11-2 and TRBJ2-1; 10 nucleotides match TRBD2. J was trimmed by 10 bases and V by 3 bases; bases with no gene match: 12. CDR3 length: 16 amino acids. The germline V gene has CDR1 SGHAT and CDR2 FQNNGV. Here the CDR3 reads CASSFHLAGAHKEQFF. In DNA, the CDR3 is TGTGCCAGCAGCTTTCATCTAGCGGGGGCGCATAAAGAGCAGTTCTTC.

The V call is TRBV30, the J call TRBJ1-2; 8 nucleotides line up with TRBD1. CDR3 length equals 13 residues. Looked up from germline, CDR1 is GTSNPN and CDR2 is SVGIG (reference sequence). V shed 3 bases and J 4 bases; nucleotides not matched to a gene: 4. The CDR3 spells CAWRVGQGYGYTF. In DNA form, the CDR3 reads TGTGCCTGGAGAGTCGGACAGGGCTATGGCTACACCTTC.

The chain links TRBV3-1 (or the pseudogene TRBV3-2) to TRBJ2-1; 9 nucleotides line up with TRBD2. The CDR3 is made up of 14 amino acids. From germline, CDR1 is LGHDT and CDR2 YNNKEL (reference sequence). The J segment lost 16 bases and the V segment lost 0 bases, leaving 10 bases of the junction unmatched. In DNA, the CDR3 is TGTGCCAGCAGCCAAGATCGGCTAGCGGGACCCCTCTTCTTC. This encodes CASSQDRLAGPLFF.

The V gene is TRBV27, the J gene TRBJ1-6; a weak D match, TRBD1 (6 bases). Germline assignment: CDR1 MNHEY and CDR2 SMNVEV (reference sequence). Deletions cut 3 bases from V and 10 bases from J, with 25 bases between. The CDR3 has 18 residues. The CDR3 protein is CASSFLRSDRLSGSPLHF. In DNA, the CDR3 is TGTGCCAGCAGTTTCTTAAGATCTGACAGGCTGTCAGGATCACCCCTCCACTTT.

The rearrangement joins TRBV19 to TRBJ1-2; 8 bases map to TRBD1. The length of the CDR3 is 15 residues. V was clipped by 4 bases and J by 8 bases; unmatched bases: 12. Germline CDR1 and CDR2: LNHDA and SQIVND (reference sequence). Written as DNA, the CDR3 is TGTGCCAGTAGTAACCGGGACAGGCGAGGTCGGGGCTACACCTTC. Amino acid sequence: CASSNRDRRGRGYTF.

This chain joins TRBV12-3 or TRBV12-4 and TRBJ1-5; D might be TRBD1 (6 bases). There are 13 residues in the CDR3. V lost 6 bases to trimming and J lost 7 bases, with 13 bases between them. The CDR3, as DNA: TGTGCCAGCAGCCCGACACAGGGACAGCCCCAGCATTTT. It specifies CASSPTQGQPQHF.

This chain links TRBV7-2 with TRBJ2-1; 9 bases line up with TRBD1. Germline V gene data show CDR1 as SGHTA and CDR2 as FQGNSA. Trimming at V came to 5 bases and at J to 4 bases, leaving 9 bases not matched to a gene. The CDR3 loop spans 16 amino acids. CDR3 region: CASSTYRGPFYNEQFF. CDR3 nucleotides: TGTGCCAGCAGCACTTACAGGGGGCCCTTTTACAATGAGCAGTTCTTC. Together with reference TRBV7-2 and TRBJ2-1, the CDR3 gives the full variable domain: GAGVSQSPSNKVTEKGKDVELRCDPISGHTALYWYRQSLGQGLEFLIYFQGNSAPDKSGLPSDRFSAERTGGSVSTLTIQRTQQEDSAVYLCASSTYRGPFYNEQFFGPGTRLTVL.

This chain links TRBV6-5 with TRBJ1-1; TRBD1 is a possible D gene (5 bases). The CDR3 runs to 15 residues. V was clipped by 9 bases and J by 4 bases, with 21 bases between them. CDR1 is MNHEY and CDR2 is SVGAGI in the germline V gene. Here the CDR3 DNA reads TGTGCCAGTACTTTAAGGGCTGAGGGACTCACTGAAGCTTTCTTT. Amino acids: CASTLRAEGLTEAFF.

This clone was counted a few times. The genes are TRBV6-5 and TRBJ2-7, with 7 positions matching TRBD1. J lost 0 bases, V lost 6 bases, and 5 bases had no gene match. The CDR3 runs to 14 residues. CDR1 and CDR2 from the germline V gene are MNHEY and SVGAGI. The CDR3 DNA reads TGTGCCAGCAGGAGAGACAGGGACTCCTACGAGCAGTACTTC. Protein product: CASRRDRDSYEQYF.

This chain connects TRBV28 to TRBJ1-5; 7 bases line up with TRBD1. The V and J ends lost 11 bases and 6 bases, in that order; junction bases with no gene match: 10. The CDR3 is 13 amino acids. Germline CDR1 MDHEN, CDR2 SYDVKM. CDR3 protein: CAGRRQGGQPQHF. The CDR3 DNA follows: TGTGCCGGCCGTCGACAGGGAGGTCAGCCCCAGCATTTT.

The genes are TRBV19 and TRBJ1-2; 7 bases align to TRBD1. There are 13 residues in the CDR3. The V segment lost 7 bases and the J segment 7 bases; nucleotides outside the gene matches: 9. The germline gives CDR1 LNHDA, CDR2 SQIVND (reference sequence). The CDR3 sequence is CASNYLTGLGYTF. The CDR3 DNA reads TGTGCCAGTAATTATCTGACAGGGCTTGGCTACACCTTC.

The chain is built from TRBV24-1 and TRBJ1-1; D ambiguous. The CDR3 contains 13 residues. Trimming took 8 bases from V and 0 from J, leaving 9 bases between them. Germline V gene sequence: CDR1 KGHDR, CDR2 SFDVKD. The DNA for the CDR3 is TGTGCCACCACTCCCGCAGTGAACACTGAAGCTTTCTTT. It yields the protein CATTPAVNTEAFF.

The chain combines TRBV11-3 with TRBJ2-1; TRBD1 agrees at 7 bases. Trimming at V came to 5 bases and at J to 5 bases, leaving 9 bases not matched to a gene. CDR3 length: 15 amino acids. Germline assignment: CDR1 SGHNT and CDR2 YENEEA. CDR3 nucleotide sequence: TGTGCCAGCAGCCTGACAGGGTCGGAGGACAATGAGCAGTTCTTC. Its translation: CASSLTGSEDNEQFF. Filled out from reference TRBV11-3 and TRBJ2-1, the complete variable domain reads EAGVVQSPRYKIIEKKQPVAFWCNPISGHNTLYWYLQNLGQGPELLIRYENEEAVDDSQLPKDRFSAERLKGVDSTLKIQPAELGDSAVYLCASSLTGSEDNEQFFGPGTRLTVL.

This chain joins TRBV6-5 and TRBJ1-6; a weak D match, TRBD1 (5 bases). The germline V gene has CDR1 MNHEY and CDR2 SVGAGI. Trimming stripped 0 bases from V and 8 bases from J, with 14 bases between. The CDR3 is 16 amino acids. The CDR3 DNA reads TGTGCCAGCAGTTACTCGAAGGGAGGGGCTCATTCACCCCTCCACTTT. Translated, it gives CASSYSKGGAHSPLHF.

This chain joins TRBV2 and TRBJ1-4; 7 bases agree with TRBD1. Trimming took 5 bases from V and 7 from J; bases not matched to a gene: 13. This CDR3 has 16 amino acids. The V gene's germline CDR1 is SNHLY and CDR2 FYNNEI. The CDR3 region has the DNA TGTGCCAGCAGTTCCCGTCACAGGGGTCGGGGTGAAAAACTGTTTTTT. This encodes CASSSRHRGRGEKLFF.

This sequence joins TRBV28 and TRBJ1-5; TRBD1 matches at 8 bases. The germline gives CDR1 MDHEN, CDR2 SYDVKM. Trimming removed 8 bases from V and 6 bases from J; junction bases left unmatched: 9. The CDR3 length is 14 residues. The CDR3 protein is CASHPDRVIQPQHF. DNA for the CDR3: TGTGCCAGCCACCCGGACAGGGTAATTCAGCCCCAGCATTTT.